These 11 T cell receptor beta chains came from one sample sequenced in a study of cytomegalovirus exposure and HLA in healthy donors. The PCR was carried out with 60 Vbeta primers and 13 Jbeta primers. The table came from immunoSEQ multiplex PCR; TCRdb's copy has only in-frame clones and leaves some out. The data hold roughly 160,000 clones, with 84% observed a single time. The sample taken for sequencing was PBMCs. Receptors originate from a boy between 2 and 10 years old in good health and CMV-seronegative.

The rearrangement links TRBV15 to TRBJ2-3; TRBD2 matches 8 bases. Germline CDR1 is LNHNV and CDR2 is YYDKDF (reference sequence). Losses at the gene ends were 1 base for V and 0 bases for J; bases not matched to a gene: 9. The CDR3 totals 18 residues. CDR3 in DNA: TGTGCCACCAGCAGAGGCTTTGGGGCTAGCGGGAGCACAGATACGCAGTATTTT. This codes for CATSRGFGASGSTDTQYF.

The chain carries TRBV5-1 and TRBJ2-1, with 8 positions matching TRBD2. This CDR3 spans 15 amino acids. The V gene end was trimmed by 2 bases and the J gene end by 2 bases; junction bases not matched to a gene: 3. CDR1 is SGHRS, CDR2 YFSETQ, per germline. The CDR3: CASSFSGAPYNEQFF. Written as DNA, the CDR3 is TGCGCCAGCAGCTTTAGCGGGGCCCCCTACAATGAGCAGTTCTTC. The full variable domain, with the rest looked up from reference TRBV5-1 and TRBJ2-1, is KAGVTQTPRYLIKTRGQQVTLSCSPISGHRSVSWYQQTPGQGLQFLFEYFSETQRNKGNFPGRFSGRQFSNSRSEMNVSTLELGDSALYLCASSFSGAPYNEQFFGPGTRLTVL.

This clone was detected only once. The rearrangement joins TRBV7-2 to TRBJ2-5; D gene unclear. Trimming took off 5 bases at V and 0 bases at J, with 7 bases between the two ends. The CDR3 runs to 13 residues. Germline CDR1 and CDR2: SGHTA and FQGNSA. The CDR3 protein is CASSPRDQETQYF. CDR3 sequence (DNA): TGTGCCAGCAGCCCCCGTGACCAAGAGACCCAGTACTTC.

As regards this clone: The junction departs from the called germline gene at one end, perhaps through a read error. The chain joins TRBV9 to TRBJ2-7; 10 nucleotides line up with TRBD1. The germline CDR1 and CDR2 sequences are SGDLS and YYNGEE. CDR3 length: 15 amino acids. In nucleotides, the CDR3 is TGTGCCAGCAGCGTTTGGGACAGGGGCTCCGACGAGCAGTACTTC. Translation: CASSVWDRGSDEQYF.

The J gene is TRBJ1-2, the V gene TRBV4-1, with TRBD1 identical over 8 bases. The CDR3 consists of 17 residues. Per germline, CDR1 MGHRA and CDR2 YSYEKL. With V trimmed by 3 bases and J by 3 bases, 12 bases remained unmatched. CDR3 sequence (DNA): TGCGCCAGCAGCCACCCCGGACAGGGACCCATGCACTATGGCTACACCTTC. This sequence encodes CASSHPGQGPMHYGYTF.

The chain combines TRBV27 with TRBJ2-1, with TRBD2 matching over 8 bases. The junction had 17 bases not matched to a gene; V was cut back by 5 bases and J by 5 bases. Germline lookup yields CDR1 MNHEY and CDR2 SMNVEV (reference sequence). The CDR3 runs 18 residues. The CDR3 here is CASSPRLANVKYNNEQFF. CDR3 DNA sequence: TGTGCCAGCAGTCCGCGACTAGCGAACGTAAAATACAACAATGAGCAGTTCTTC.

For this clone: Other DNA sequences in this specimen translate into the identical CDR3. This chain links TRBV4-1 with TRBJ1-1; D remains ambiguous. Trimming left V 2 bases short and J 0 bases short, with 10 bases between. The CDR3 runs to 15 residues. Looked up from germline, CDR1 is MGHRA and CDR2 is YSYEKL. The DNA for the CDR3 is TGCGCCAGCAGCCAATCTAACAGCATGAACACTGAAGCTTTCTTT. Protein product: CASSQSNSMNTEAFF.

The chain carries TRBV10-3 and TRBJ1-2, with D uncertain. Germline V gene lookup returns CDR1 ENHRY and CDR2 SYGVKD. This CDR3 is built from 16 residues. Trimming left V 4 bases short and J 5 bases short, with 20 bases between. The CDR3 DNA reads TGTGCCATCAGTGTTGCTGGACTGGGTAACCCTTATGGCTACACCTTC. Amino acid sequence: CAISVAGLGNPYGYTF.

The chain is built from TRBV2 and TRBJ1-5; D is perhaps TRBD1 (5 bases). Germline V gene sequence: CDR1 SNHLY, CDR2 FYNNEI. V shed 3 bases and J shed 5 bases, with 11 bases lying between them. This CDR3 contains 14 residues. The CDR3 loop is CASSDKGPDQPQHF. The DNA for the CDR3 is TGTGCCAGCAGTGATAAGGGGCCAGATCAGCCCCAGCATTTT.

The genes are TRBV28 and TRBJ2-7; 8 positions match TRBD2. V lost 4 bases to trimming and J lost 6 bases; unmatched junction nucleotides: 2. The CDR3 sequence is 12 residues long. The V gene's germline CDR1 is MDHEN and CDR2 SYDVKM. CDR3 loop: CASSSTSGEQYF. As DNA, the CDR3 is TGTGCCAGCAGTTCAACTAGCGGCGAGCAGTACTTC.

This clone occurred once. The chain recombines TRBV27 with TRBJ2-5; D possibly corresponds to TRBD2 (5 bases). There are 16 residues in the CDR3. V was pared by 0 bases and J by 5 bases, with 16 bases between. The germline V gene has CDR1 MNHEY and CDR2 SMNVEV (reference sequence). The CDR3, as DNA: TGTGCCAGCAGTTTATCGAGTTTGTCTAGGAGGGAGACCCAGTACTTC. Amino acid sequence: CASSLSSLSRRETQYF.